This T cell receptor beta chain comes out of a study of OX40 agonist ivuxolimab in advanced cancers. The CDR3 covers 14 residues. V was pared by 2 bases and J by 3 bases, with 10 bases between. Germline CDR1 and CDR2: MNHEY and SMNVEV (reference sequence). Systemic immunosuppression or a history of autoimmune disease excluded patients. As concerns this clone: Its antigen remains unidentified.

Assay used: immunoSEQ multiplex PCR; TCRdb lists only in-frame clones, some missing. The table has 84,000 or so clones, approximately 90% seen once. Study observations and caveats: Normalized expansion of T-cell clones was also low for some nonresponders.

The chain has TRBV27 and TRBJ1-1; TRBD1 might be the D (6 bases). This TCR came from an adult with an advanced solid tumor such as melanoma, head and neck, liver or kidney cancer. The sample was CD4+ or CD8+ T cells sorted from blood, taken in a trial of the OX40 agonist ivuxolimab. The CDR3 region has the DNA TGTGCCAGCAGTTTACGGGGGCGGGACACTGAAGCTTTCTTT. It is translated as CASSLRGRDTEAFF.